Included here is one T cell receptor (beta chain) sequence, with context. These data belong to a study of cytomegalovirus exposure and HLA in healthy donors. 60 Vbeta and 13 Jbeta primers were used in PCR. The table came from immunoSEQ multiplex PCR; TCRdb's copy has only in-frame clones and leaves some out. The table lists around 110,000 clones, roughly 83% of them singletons. The length of the CDR3 is 13 residues. Germline V gene sequence: CDR1 MDHEN, CDR2 SYDVKM. The V end lost 6 bases, the J end lost 4 bases, and 12 bases lay between the germline ends. This TCR was sampled from a young woman in good health and CMV-seropositive. The chain couples TRBV28 to TRBJ1-1; weak D call: TRBD1 (6 bases). Material for sequencing was PBMCs. The CDR3 coding sequence is TGTGCCAGCAGAACAGGGCTGGCCACTGAAGCTTTCTTT. Protein sequence: CASRTGLATEAFF.